One and the same sample provided the 27 T cell receptor beta chains below, sequenced in a study of cytomegalovirus exposure and HLA in healthy donors (dated by TCRdb to the late 2010s). Libraries were made using the immunoSEQ multiplex PCR assay. A mixture of 60 forward primers for TCR Vbeta segments and 13 reverse primers for TCR Jbeta segments was used in the multiplex PCR. The immuneACCESS repertoire file appears here via TCRdb, limited to in-frame rearrangements. These files lack a portion of the clones; in checked studies, under half of the deficit traces to unresolved V genes, and the cause of the others is not known. A total of around 200,000 clones appear in this sample, roughly 80% of them only once. Of the sample, approximately 6% is held by the ten largest clones. Sequenced input: PBMCs. The receptors originated from a man aged 35-49 years in good health and CMV-seropositive.

The sample holds one count of this clone. V and J are TRBV5-1 and TRBJ2-1, with 13 bases aligning to TRBD2. This CDR3 has 17 amino acids. In germline, CDR1 is SGHRS, CDR2 YFSETQ. With V trimmed by 4 bases and J by 7 bases, 11 bases remained unmatched. The CDR3 reads CASSPRLAGGQENEQFF. The CDR3, as DNA: TGCGCCAGCAGCCCGCGACTAGCGGGGGGTCAGGAGAATGAGCAGTTCTTC.

The genes are TRBV5-1 and TRBJ2-1; TRBD2 matches 11 bases. After removal of 5 bases from V and 9 bases from J, the junction contained 13 bases not matched to a gene. CDR1 and CDR2 from the germline V gene are SGHRS and YFSETQ. The CDR3 runs 16 residues. CDR3 loop: CASRLGFSGGAFEQFF. DNA for the CDR3: TGCGCCAGCAGGCTCGGGTTTAGCGGGGGGGCCTTTGAGCAGTTCTTC.

This clone was recorded once. This chain connects TRBV4-1 to TRBJ2-7, with 7 bases lining up with TRBD1. The CDR3 extends over 18 amino acids. Germline V gives CDR1 MGHRA, CDR2 YSYEKL. Trimming cost V 1 base and J 4 bases; bases outside gene matches: 16. The CDR3 bases are TGCGCCAGCAGCCAAGCCGCGACGCCCTCAGGGGGTAGATACGAGCAGTACTTC. It yields the protein CASSQAATPSGGRYEQYF.

This clone was detected once. The genes are TRBV5-8 and TRBJ1-4, with 7 bases that match TRBD1. The CDR3 sequence is 14 residues long. Germline CDR1 reads SGHTS; CDR2 reads YDEGEE. With V trimmed by 0 bases and J by 6 bases, 2 bases remained unmatched. CDR3 loop: CASSLGQGHEKLFF. DNA of the CDR3: TGTGCCAGCAGCTTGGGACAGGGCCATGAAAAACTGTTTTTT.

A note on this clone: At the DNA level, this CDR3 is encoded by other sequences in the same sample as well. V usage is TRBV20-1 and J usage is TRBJ2-5; D call uncertain. Germline CDR1 is DFQATT and CDR2 is SNEGSKA (reference sequence). The CDR3 loop spans 11 amino acids. Trimming took off 3 bases at V and 4 bases at J, with 6 bases between the two ends. The CDR3 nucleotides read TGCAGTGCTAGGACGGGAGAGACCCAGTACTTC. Its translation: CSARTGETQYF.

V usage is TRBV6-1 and J usage is TRBJ2-1; TRBD2 aligns across 14 bases. CDR3 length equals 16 residues. V shed 4 bases, J shed 10 bases, and the junction held 9 bases outside the gene matches. The germline V gene encodes CDR1 MNHNS and CDR2 SASEGT. In DNA form, the CDR3 reads TGTGCCAGCAGTGGGCGACTAGCGGGGGGGCCACAGGAGCAGTTCTTC. As protein: CASSGRLAGGPQEQFF.

This clone showed up just a few times. This chain joins TRBV7-8 and TRBJ2-5; 8 nucleotides match TRBD2. The CDR3 runs 15 residues. Per germline, CDR1 SGHVS and CDR2 FQNEAQ. With 3 bases clipped from V and 5 bases from J, the junction kept 8 bases outside the gene matches. Here the CDR3 reads CASSFTGGPYETQYF. In DNA form, the CDR3 reads TGTGCCAGCAGCTTTACGGGGGGGCCATATGAGACCCAGTACTTC.

The rearrangement uses TRBV9 and TRBJ2-7, with 7 positions matching TRBD1. The CDR3 length is 16 residues. CDR1 is SGDLS and CDR2 is YYNGEE in the germline V gene. Trimming removed 5 bases from V and 2 bases from J; junction bases left unmatched: 13. CDR3: CASSDRDDRATYEQYF. The CDR3 DNA reads TGTGCCAGCAGTGATAGGGACGACAGGGCTACCTACGAGCAGTACTTC.

The gene calls are TRBV6-4 and TRBJ2-3; 8 nucleotides align to TRBD1. V lost 0 bases and J lost 1; bases outside the gene matches: 3. Per the germline V gene, CDR1 is MRHNA and CDR2 is SNTAGT. The length of the CDR3 is 16 residues. The DNA of the CDR3 is TGTGCCAGCAGTGACTCGACAGGGGCCGGCACAGATACGCAGTATTTT. This sequence encodes CASSDSTGAGTDTQYF.

The CDR3 coding sequence is TGTGCCAGCAGTTTAACGGACAGTCAAGAGACCCAGTACTTC. This gives the protein CASSLTDSQETQYF. The chain is built from TRBV25-1 and TRBJ2-5; possibly TRBD1 for D (6 bases). Deletions cut 5 bases from V and 2 bases from J, with 12 bases between. Germline CDR1 and CDR2: MGHDK and SYGVNS. The CDR3 has 14 residues. Using reference TRBV25-1 and TRBJ2-5 for the parts outside the CDR3, the full variable domain is EADIYQTPRYLVIGTGKKITLECSQTMGHDKMYWYQQDPGMELHLIHYSYGVNSTEKGDLSSESTVSRIRTEHFPLTLESARPSHTSQYLCASSLTDSQETQYFGPGTRLLVL.

This clone was counted between two and nine times. The chain is built from TRBV15 and TRBJ1-6; D gene uncertain. The CDR3 totals 13 residues. CDR1 is LNHNV, CDR2 YYDKDF, per germline (reference sequence). V was trimmed by 5 bases and J by 9 bases, leaving 11 bases between them. The CDR3 sequence is CATSLGRVSPLHF. Here the CDR3 DNA reads TGTGCCACCAGCCTGGGGAGGGTTTCACCCCTCCACTTT.

The V gene is TRBV10-1, the J gene TRBJ2-7; D may be TRBD2 (6 bases). V was trimmed by 0 bases and J by 4 bases, leaving 13 bases between them. CDR1 is WNHNN and CDR2 is SYGVQD in the germline V gene (reference sequence). The CDR3 has 15 amino acids. CDR3: CASSESLGLRYEQYF. The CDR3 nucleotides read TGCGCCAGCAGTGAGTCGCTAGGACTAAGGTACGAGCAGTACTTC.

The J gene is TRBJ2-5, the V gene TRBV29-1; TRBD2 matches at 10 bases. Germline V gene lookup returns CDR1 SQVTM and CDR2 ANQGSEA. The CDR3 extends over 15 amino acids. Trimming cost V 4 bases and J 0 bases; bases outside gene matches: 5. CDR3 coding DNA: TGCAGCGTTGCCCCTAGCGGGGGTTACCAAGAGACCCAGTACTTC. Translated: CSVAPSGGYQETQYF.

V usage is TRBV4-1 and J usage is TRBJ2-1, with D perhaps TRBD1 (5 bases). The CDR3 has 16 amino acids. Per germline, CDR1 MGHRA and CDR2 YSYEKL. V dropped 0 bases and J dropped 3 bases, with 12 bases sitting between them. The CDR3 region has the DNA TGCGCCAGCAGCCAAGATTATTCCCAGGGCTACAATGAGCAGTTCTTC. Translation: CASSQDYSQGYNEQFF.

This rearrangement joins TRBV29-1 to TRBJ2-7, with 7 bases fitting TRBD1. Germline V gene data show CDR1 as SQVTM and CDR2 as ANQGSEA. Losses at the gene ends were 6 bases for V and 1 base for J; bases not matched to a gene: 9. CDR3 length: 14 amino acids. In DNA form, the CDR3 reads TGCAGCGTGCGACAGGGTCCCAATTCCTACGAGCAGTACTTC. Translating it yields CSVRQGPNSYEQYF.

J is TRBJ1-2 and V is TRBV6-5; D is unclear. Trimming removed 6 bases from V and 5 bases from J, with 10 bases in between. The CDR3 contains 12 residues. CDR1 and CDR2 (germline): MNHEY, SVGAGI. The CDR3 is CASRTELYGYTF. The CDR3 nucleotides read TGTGCCAGCAGAACAGAGCTATATGGCTACACCTTC.

The J gene is TRBJ2-3, the V gene TRBV5-1, with TRBD2 matching 14 bases. The CDR3 contains 17 residues. Germline-derived CDR1 and CDR2 are SGHRS and YFSETQ. The J segment lost 2 bases and the V segment lost 4 bases, leaving 6 bases of the junction unmatched. This CDR3 is CASSTGLAGGPTDTQYF. The CDR3 bases are TGCGCCAGCAGCACCGGACTAGCGGGGGGCCCCACAGATACGCAGTATTTT.

A few counts support this clone. The chain carries TRBV28 and TRBJ2-7, with a possible D match to TRBD2 (7 bases). CDR1 and CDR2 from the germline V gene are MDHEN and SYDVKM. Trimming pared 6 bases from V and 7 bases from J, leaving 19 bases between. The CDR3 runs to 14 residues. The CDR3 here is CASRPGGDPWEQYF. As DNA, the CDR3 is TGTGCCAGCAGGCCGGGGGGCGATCCTTGGGAGCAGTACTTC. Supplemented by reference TRBV28 and TRBJ2-7, the full variable domain reads DVKVTQSSRYLVKRTGEKVFLECVQDMDHENMFWYRQDPGLGLRLIYFSYDVKMKEKGDIPEGYSVSREKKERFSLILESASTNQTSMYLCASRPGGDPWEQYFGPGTRLTVT.

The CDR3 reads CASGGETEAFF. Here the CDR3 DNA reads TGTGCCAGCGGGGGGGAGACTGAAGCTTTCTTT. The chain is built from TRBV9 and TRBJ1-1; the D gene is possibly TRBD1 (5 bases). The CDR3 sequence is 11 residues long. The germline V gene encodes CDR1 SGDLS and CDR2 YYNGEE. The V and J ends lost 7 bases and 5 bases respectively, with 9 bases between them.

This chain joins TRBV7-2 and TRBJ2-7; weak D call: TRBD1 (5 bases). CDR3 length equals 13 residues. Germline V gene sequence: CDR1 SGHTA, CDR2 FQGNSA. Trimming removed 1 base from V and 3 bases from J, with 7 bases in between. CDR3 bases: TGTGCCAGCAGCTTAGGCAGGGTCTACGAGCAGTACTTC. Translated: CASSLGRVYEQYF.

J is TRBJ2-1 and V is TRBV7-2; 7 bases match TRBD2. Trimming at V came to 5 bases and at J to 1 base, leaving 5 bases not matched to a gene. Germline loops: CDR1 SGHTA, CDR2 FQGNSA. The CDR3 is 15 residues long. In nucleotides, the CDR3 is TGTGCCAGCAGCAAAAGCGGGGCGTCCTACAATGAGCAGTTCTTC. Translation gives CASSKSGASYNEQFF.

The V and J genes are TRBV6-5 and TRBJ2-2, with TRBD2 as a possible D gene (6 bases). Trimming pared 2 bases from V and 6 bases from J, leaving 7 bases between. CDR3 size: 13 residues. Germline lookup yields CDR1 MNHEY and CDR2 SVGAGI. The CDR3: CASSYGGAGELFF. DNA of the CDR3: TGTGCCAGCAGTTACGGCGGGGCCGGGGAGCTGTTTTTT.

This chain connects TRBV5-1 to TRBJ2-3, with a weak D call TRBD2 (6 bases). Germline V gives CDR1 SGHRS, CDR2 YFSETQ. The CDR3 length is 15 residues. Trimming stripped 7 bases from V and 0 bases from J, with 15 bases between. The CDR3: CASLGGATSTDTQYF. The DNA for the CDR3 is TGCGCCAGCCTCGGGGGAGCTACTAGCACAGATACGCAGTATTTT.

A few counts support this clone. This chain connects TRBV28 to TRBJ1-2, with a tentative D call TRBD1 (5 bases). V lost 7 bases to trimming and J lost 4 bases, with 16 bases between them. The CDR3 loop spans 14 amino acids. Germline lookup yields CDR1 MDHEN and CDR2 SYDVKM. The CDR3 here is CASTLKQALYGYTF. In DNA, the CDR3 is TGTGCCAGCACCCTAAAACAGGCTCTCTATGGCTACACCTTC.

The chain recombines TRBV12-5 with TRBJ1-1; D is unclear. This CDR3 comprises 12 residues. The V and J ends lost 6 bases and 7 bases respectively, with 12 bases between them. Germline V gene data show CDR1 as LGHNT and CDR2 as FRNRAP. The CDR3 here is CASGPLEGEAFF. The CDR3 DNA follows: TGTGCTAGTGGCCCATTGGAGGGTGAAGCTTTCTTT.

CDR3: CASSPSRSGIQYF. The CDR3 DNA sequence: TGTGCCAGCAGCCCCAGTAGGAGTGGCATTCAGTACTTC. The gene calls are TRBV11-3 and TRBJ2-4; D unresolved. The germline V and J ends were trimmed by 5 bases and 9 bases, with 14 bases remaining between them. CDR1 is SGHNT and CDR2 is YENEEA in the germline V gene. The CDR3 loop spans 13 amino acids. The full variable domain, its missing parts supplied by reference TRBV11-3 and TRBJ2-4, is EAGVVQSPRYKIIEKKQPVAFWCNPISGHNTLYWYLQNLGQGPELLIRYENEEAVDDSQLPKDRFSAERLKGVDSTLKIQPAELGDSAVYLCASSPSRSGIQYFGAGTRLSVL.

The chain uses TRBV5-4 and TRBJ2-3, with 10 positions matching TRBD1. The V and J ends lost 2 bases and 8 bases, in that order; junction bases with no gene match: 8. The germline V gene encodes CDR1 SGHNT and CDR2 YYREEE (reference sequence). This CDR3 is built from 15 residues. CDR3 protein: CASSFRDRGDLTQYF. Written as DNA, the CDR3 is TGTGCCAGCAGCTTCCGGGACAGGGGCGACCTTACGCAGTATTTT.